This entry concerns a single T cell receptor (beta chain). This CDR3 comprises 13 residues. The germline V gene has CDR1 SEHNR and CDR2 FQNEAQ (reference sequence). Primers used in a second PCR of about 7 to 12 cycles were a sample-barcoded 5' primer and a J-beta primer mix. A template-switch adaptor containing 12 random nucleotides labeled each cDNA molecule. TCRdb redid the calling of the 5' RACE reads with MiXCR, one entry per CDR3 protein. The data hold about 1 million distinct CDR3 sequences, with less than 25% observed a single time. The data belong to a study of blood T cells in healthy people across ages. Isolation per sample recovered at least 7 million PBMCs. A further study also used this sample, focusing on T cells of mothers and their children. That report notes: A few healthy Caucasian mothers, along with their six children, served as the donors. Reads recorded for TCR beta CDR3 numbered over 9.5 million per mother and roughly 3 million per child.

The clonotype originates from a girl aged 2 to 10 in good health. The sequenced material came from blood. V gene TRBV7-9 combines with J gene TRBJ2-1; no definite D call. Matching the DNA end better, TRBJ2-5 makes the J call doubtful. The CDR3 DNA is TGTGCCAGCAGCTTGATGCTCGCGGAGACCCAGTACTTC. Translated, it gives CASSLMLAETQYF.